This T cell receptor beta chain was identified during a study of T cells in women clearing cervical HPV infection. The CDR3 consists of 16 residues. Trimming cost V 3 bases and J 6 bases; bases outside gene matches: 12. Germline V lookup: CDR1 DFQATT, CDR2 SNEGSKA (reference sequence). Remarks on this clone: The sequenced fragment ends 3 residues before the CDR3 boundary, so the rest is inferred from the germline J gene.

Data came from immunoSEQ multiplex PCR; TCRdb stores just in-frame clones and leaves some out. The sample holds over 9,500 clones. V is TRBV20-1 and J is TRBJ2-7; TRBD2 matches at 12 bases. Sequenced: blood buffy coat. This TCR came from a woman between 18 and 75 years old with a cervical HPV16 infection that either progressed to CIN3+ or cleared (not recorded which). Here the CDR3 reads CSASFGSSGGAREQYF. The CDR3 bases that were read are TGCAGTGCTAGCTTCGGTTCTAGCGGGGGGGCACGCGAG.